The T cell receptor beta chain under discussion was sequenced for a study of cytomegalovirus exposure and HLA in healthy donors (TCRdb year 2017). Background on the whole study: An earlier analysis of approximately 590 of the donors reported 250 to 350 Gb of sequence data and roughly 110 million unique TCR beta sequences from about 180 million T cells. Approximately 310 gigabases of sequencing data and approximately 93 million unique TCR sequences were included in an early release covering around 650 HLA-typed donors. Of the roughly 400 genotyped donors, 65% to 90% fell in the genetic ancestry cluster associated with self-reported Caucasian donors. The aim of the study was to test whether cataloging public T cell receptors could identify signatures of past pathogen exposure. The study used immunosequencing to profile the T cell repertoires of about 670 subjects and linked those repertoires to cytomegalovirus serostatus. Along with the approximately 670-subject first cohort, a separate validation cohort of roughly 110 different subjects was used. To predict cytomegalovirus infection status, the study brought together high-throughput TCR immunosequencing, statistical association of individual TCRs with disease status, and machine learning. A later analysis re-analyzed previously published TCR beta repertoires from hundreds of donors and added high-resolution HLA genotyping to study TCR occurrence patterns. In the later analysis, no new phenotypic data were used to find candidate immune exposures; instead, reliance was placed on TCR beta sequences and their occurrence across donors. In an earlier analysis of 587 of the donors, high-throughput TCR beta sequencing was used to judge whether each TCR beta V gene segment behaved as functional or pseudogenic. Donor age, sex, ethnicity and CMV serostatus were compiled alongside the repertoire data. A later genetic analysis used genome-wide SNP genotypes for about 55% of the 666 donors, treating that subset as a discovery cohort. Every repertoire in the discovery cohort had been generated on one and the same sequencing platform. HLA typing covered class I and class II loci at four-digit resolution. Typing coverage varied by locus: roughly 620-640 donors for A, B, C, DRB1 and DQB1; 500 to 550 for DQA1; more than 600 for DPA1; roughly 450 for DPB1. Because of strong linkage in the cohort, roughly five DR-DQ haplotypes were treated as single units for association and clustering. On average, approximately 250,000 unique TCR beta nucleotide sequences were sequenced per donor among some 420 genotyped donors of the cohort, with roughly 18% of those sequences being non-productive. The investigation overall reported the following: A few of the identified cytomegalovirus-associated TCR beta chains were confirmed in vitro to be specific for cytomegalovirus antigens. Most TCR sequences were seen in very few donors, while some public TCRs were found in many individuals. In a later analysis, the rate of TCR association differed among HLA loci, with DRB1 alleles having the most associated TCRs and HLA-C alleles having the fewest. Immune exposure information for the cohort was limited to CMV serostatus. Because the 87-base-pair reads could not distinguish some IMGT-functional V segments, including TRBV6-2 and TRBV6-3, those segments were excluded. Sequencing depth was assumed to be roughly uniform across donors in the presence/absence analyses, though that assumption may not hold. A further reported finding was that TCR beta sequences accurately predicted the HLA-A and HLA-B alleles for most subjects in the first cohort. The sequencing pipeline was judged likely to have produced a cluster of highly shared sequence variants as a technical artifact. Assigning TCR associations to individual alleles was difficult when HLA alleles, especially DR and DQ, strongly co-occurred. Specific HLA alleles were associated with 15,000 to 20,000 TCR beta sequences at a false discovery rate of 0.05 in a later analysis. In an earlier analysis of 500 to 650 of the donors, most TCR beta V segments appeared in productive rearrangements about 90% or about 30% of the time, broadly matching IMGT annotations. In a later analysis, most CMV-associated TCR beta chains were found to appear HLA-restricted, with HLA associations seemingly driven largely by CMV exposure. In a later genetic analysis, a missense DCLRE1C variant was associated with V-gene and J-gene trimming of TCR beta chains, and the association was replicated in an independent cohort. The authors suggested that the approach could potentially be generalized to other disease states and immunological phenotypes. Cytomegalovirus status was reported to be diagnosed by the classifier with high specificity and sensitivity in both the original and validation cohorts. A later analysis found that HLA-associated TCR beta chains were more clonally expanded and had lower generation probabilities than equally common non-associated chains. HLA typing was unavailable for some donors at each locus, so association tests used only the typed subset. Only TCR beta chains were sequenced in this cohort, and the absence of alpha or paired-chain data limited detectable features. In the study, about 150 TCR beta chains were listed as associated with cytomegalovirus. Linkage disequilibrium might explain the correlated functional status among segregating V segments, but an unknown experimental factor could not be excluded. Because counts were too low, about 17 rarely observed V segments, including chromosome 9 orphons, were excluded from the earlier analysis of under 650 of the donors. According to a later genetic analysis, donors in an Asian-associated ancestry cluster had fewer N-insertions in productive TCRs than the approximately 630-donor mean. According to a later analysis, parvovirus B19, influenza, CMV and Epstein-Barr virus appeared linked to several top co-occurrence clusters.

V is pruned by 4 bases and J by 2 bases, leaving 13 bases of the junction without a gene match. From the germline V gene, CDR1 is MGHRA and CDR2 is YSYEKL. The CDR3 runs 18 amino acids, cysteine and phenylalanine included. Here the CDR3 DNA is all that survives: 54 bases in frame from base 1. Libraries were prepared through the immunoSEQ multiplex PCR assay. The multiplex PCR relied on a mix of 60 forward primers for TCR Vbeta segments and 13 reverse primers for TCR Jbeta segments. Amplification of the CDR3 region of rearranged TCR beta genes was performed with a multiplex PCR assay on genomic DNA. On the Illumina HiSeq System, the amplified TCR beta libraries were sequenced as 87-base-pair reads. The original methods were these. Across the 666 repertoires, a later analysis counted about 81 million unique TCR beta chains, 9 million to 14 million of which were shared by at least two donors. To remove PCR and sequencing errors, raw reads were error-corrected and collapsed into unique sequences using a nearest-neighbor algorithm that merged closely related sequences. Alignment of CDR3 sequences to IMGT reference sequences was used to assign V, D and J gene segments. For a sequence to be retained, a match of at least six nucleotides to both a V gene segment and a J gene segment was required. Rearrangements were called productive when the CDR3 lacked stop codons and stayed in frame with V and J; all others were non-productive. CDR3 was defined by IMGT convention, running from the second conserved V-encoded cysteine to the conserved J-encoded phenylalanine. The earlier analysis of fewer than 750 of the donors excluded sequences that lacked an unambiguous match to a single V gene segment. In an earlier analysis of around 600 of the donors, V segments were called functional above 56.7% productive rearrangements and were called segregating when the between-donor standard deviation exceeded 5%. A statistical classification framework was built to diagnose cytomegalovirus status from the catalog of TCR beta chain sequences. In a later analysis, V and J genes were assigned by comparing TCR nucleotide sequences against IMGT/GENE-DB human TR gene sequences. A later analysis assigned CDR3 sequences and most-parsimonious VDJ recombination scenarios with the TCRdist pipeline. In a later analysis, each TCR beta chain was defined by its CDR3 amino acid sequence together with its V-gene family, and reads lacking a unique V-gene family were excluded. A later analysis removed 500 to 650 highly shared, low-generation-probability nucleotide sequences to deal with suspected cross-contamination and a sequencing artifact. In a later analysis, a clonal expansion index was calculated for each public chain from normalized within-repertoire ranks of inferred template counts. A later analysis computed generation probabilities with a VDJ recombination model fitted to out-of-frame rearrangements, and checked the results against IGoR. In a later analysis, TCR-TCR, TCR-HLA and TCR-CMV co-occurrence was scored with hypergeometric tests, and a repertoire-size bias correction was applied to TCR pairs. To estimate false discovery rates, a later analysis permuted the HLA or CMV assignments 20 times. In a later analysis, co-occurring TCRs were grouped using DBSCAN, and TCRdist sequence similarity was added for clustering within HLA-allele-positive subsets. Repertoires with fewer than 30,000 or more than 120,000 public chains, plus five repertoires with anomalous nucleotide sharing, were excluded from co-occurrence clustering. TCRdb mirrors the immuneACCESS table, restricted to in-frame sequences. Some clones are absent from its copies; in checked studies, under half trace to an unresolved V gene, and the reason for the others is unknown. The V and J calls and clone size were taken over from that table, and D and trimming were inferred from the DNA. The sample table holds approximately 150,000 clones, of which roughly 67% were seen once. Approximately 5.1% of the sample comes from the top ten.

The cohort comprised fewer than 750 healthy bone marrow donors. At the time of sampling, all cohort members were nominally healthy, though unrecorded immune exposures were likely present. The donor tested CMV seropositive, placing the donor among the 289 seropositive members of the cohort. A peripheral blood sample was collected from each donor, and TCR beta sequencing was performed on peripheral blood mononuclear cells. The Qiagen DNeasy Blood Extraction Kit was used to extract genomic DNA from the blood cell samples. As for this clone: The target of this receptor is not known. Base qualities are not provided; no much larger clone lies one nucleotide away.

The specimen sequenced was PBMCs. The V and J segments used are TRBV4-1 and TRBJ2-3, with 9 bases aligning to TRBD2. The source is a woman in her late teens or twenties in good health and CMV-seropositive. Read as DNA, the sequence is TGCGCCAGCAGCCCAATCGGGTTAGGCGGGGGGGACACAGATACGCAGTATTTT. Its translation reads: CASSPIGLGGGDTDTQYF.